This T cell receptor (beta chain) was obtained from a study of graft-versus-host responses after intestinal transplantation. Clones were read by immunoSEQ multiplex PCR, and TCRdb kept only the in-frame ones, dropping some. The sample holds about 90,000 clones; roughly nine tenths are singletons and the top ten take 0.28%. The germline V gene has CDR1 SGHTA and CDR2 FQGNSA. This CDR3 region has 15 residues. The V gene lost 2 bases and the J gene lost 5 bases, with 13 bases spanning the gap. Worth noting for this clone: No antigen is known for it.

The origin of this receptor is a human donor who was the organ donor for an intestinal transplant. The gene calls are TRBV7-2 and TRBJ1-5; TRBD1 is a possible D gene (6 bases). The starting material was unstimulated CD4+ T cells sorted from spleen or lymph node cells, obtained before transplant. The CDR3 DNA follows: TGTGCCAGCAGCTTAAGTTCACAGGGTTATCAGCCCCAGCATTTT. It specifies CASSLSSQGYQPQHF.